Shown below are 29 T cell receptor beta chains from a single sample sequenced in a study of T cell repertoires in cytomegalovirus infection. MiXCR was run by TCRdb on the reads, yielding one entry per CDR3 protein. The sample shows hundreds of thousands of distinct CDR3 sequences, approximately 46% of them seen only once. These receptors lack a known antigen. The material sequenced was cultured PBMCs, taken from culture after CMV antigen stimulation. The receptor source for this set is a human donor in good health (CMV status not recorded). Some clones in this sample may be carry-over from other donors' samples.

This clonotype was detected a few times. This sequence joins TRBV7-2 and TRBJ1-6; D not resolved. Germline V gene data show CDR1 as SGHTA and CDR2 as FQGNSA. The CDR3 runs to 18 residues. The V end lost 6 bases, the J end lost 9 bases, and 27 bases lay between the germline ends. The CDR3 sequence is CASRLGSVRAHGGSPLHF. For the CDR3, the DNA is TGTGCCAGCAGACTGGGTAGCGTCCGGGCCCACGGCGGTTCACCCCTCCACTTT.

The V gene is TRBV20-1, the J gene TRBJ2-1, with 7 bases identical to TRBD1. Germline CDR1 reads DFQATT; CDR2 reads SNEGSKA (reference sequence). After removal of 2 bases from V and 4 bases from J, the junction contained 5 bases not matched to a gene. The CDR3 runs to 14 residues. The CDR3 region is CSARQAGGYNEQFF. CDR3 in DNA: TGCAGTGCTAGACAGGCAGGGGGTTACAATGAGCAGTTCTTC.

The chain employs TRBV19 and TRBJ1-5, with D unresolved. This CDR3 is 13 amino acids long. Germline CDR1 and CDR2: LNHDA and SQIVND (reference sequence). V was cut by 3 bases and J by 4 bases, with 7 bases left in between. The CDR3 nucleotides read TGTGCCAGTAGTATCTACGGGAATCAGCCCCAGCATTTT. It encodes CASSIYGNQPQHF. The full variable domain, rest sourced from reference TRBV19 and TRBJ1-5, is DGGITQSPKYLFRKEGQNVTLSCEQNLNHDAMYWYRQDPGQGLRLIYYSQIVNDFQKGDIAEGYSVSREKKESFPLTVTSAQKNPTAFYLCASSIYGNQPQHFGDGTRLSIL.

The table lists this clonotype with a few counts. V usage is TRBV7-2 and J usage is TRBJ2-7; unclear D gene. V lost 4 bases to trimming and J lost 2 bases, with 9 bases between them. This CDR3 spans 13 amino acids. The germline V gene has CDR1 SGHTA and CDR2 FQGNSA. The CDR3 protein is CASSSQVPYEQYF. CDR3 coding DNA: TGTGCCAGCAGCTCTCAGGTGCCCTACGAGCAGTACTTC. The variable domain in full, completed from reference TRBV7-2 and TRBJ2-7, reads GAGVSQSPSNKVTEKGKDVELRCDPISGHTALYWYRQSLGQGLEFLIYFQGNSAPDKSGLPSDRFSAERTGGSVSTLTIQRTQQEDSAVYLCASSSQVPYEQYFGPGTRLTVT.

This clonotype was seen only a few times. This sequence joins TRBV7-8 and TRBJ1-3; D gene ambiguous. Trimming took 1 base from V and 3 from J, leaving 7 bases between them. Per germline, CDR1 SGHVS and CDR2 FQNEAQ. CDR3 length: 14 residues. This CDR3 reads CASSLVYGGNTIYF. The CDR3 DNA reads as TGTGCCAGCAGCTTAGTGTACGGTGGAAACACCATATATTTT.

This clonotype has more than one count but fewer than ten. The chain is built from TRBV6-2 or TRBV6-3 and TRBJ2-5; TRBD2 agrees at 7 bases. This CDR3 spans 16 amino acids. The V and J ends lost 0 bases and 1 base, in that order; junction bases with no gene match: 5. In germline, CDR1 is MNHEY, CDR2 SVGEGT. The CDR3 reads CASSYSRLAAQETQYF. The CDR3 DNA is TGTGCCAGCAGTTACTCGAGGCTAGCGGCCCAAGAGACCCAGTACTTC.

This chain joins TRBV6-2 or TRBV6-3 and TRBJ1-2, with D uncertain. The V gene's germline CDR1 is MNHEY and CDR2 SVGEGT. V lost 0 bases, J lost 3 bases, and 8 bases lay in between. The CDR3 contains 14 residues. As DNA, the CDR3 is TGTGCCAGCAGTTACTCAGGAGAATACTATGGCTACACCTTC. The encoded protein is CASSYSGEYYGYTF.

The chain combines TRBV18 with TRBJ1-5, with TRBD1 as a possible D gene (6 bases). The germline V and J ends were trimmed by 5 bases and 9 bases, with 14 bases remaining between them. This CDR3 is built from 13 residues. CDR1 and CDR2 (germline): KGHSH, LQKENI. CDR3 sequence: CASSDEGGRPQHF. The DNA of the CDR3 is TGTGCCAGCTCAGACGAAGGGGGACGGCCCCAGCATTTT.

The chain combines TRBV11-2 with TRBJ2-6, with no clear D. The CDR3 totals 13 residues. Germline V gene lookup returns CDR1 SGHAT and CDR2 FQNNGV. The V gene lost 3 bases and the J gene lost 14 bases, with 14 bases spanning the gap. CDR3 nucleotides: TGTGCCAGCAGCTTCGAAAGTACCCTTCTCCTGACTTTC. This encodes CASSFESTLLLTF.

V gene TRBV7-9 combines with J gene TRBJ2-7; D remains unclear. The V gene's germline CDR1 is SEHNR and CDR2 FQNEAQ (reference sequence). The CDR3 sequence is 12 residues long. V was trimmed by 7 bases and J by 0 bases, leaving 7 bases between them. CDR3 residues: CASNTASYEQYF. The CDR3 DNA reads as TGTGCCAGCAATACAGCCTCCTACGAGCAGTACTTC.

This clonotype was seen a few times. CDR3 DNA: TGTGCCAGCAGCTTGGCTCGGGAAAACATTCAGTACTTC. Its protein product is CASSLARENIQYF. V usage is TRBV5-5 and J usage is TRBJ2-4; the D is unclear. The CDR3 consists of 13 residues. Trimming stripped 0 bases from V and 5 bases from J, with 6 bases between. CDR1 and CDR2 from the germline V gene are SGHKS and YYEKEE (reference sequence). The full variable domain, completed using reference TRBV5-5 and TRBJ2-4, is DAGVTQSPTHLIKTRGQQVTLRCSPISGHKSVSWYQQVLGQGPQFIFQYYEKEERGRGNFPDRFSARQFPNYSSELNVNALLLGDSALYLCASSLARENIQYFGAGTRLSVL.

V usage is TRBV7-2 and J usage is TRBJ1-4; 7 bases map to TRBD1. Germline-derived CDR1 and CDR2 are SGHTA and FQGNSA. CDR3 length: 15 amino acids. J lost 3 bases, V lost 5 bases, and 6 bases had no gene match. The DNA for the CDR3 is TGTGCCAGCAGCCCACAGGGGATGGCTAATGAAAAACTGTTTTTT. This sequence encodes CASSPQGMANEKLFF.

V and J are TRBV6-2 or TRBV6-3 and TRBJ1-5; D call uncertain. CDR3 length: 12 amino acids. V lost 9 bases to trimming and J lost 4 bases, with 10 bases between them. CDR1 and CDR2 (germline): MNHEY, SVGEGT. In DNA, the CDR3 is TGTGCCAGTAGAGGCACAAATCAGCCCCAGCATTTT. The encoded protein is CASRGTNQPQHF.

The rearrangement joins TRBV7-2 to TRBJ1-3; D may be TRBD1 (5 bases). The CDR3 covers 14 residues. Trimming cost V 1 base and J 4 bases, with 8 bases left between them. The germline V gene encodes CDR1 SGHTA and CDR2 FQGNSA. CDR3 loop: CASSLEGIGNTIYF. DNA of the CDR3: TGTGCCAGCAGCTTAGAGGGGATAGGAAACACCATATATTTT.

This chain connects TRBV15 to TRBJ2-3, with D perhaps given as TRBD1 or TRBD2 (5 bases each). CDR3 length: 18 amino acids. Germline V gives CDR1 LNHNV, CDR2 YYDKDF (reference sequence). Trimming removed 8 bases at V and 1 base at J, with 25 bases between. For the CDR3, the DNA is TGTGCCACCTTTCGTGGGACGGGGCCCCCATTGGGCACAGATACGCAGTATTTT. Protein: CATFRGTGPPLGTDTQYF.

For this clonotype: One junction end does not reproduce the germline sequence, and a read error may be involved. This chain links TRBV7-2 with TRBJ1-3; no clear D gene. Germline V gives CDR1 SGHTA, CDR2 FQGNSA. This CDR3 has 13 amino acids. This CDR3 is CASSSGGMQSSHF. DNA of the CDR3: TGTGCCAGCAGTTCAGGAGGGATGCAGTCTAGCCATTTT.

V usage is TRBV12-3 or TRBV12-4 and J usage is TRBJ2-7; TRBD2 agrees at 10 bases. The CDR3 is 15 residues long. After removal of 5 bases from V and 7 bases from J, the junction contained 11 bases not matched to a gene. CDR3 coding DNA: TGTGCCAGCAGTCGGACTAGCGGACCAGGAGGGGAGCAGTACTTC. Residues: CASSRTSGPGGEQYF.

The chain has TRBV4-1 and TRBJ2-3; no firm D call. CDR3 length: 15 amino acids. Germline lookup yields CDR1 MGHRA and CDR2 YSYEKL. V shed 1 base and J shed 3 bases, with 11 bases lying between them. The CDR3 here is CASSQGWTLTDTQYF. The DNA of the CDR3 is TGCGCCAGCAGCCAAGGCTGGACCCTGACAGATACGCAGTATTTT.

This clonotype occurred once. The CDR3 protein is CASSPLQGENTEAFF. CDR3 DNA sequence: TGTGCCAGCTCACCACTTCAGGGGGAGAACACTGAAGCTTTCTTT. This rearrangement joins TRBV18 to TRBJ1-1, with 7 bases aligning to TRBD1. The CDR3 length is 15 residues. Germline CDR1 reads KGHSH; CDR2 reads LQKENI. With 1 base clipped from V and 1 base from J, the junction kept 3 bases outside the gene matches. The entire variable domain, with the rest obtained from reference TRBV18 and TRBJ1-1, is as follows: NAGVMQNPRHLVRRRGQEARLRCSPMKGHSHVYWYRQLPEEGLKFMVYLQKENIIDESGMPKERFSAEFPKEGPSILRIQQVVRGDSAAYFCASSPLQGENTEAFFGQGTRLTVV.

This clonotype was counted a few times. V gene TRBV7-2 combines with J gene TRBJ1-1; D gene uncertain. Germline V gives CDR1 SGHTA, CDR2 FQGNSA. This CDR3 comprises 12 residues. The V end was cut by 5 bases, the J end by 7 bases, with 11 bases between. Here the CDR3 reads CASSRFGFEAFF. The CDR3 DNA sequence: TGTGCCAGCAGCCGATTTGGGTTTGAAGCTTTCTTT.

The CDR3 here is CASSPGAGDTQYF. CDR3 bases: TGTGCCAGCAGCCCGGGGGCGGGAGATACGCAGTATTTT. This sequence joins TRBV7-9 and TRBJ2-3; D possibly matches TRBD1 or TRBD2 (6 bases each). CDR3 length equals 13 residues. CDR1 and CDR2 from the germline V gene are SEHNR and FQNEAQ (reference sequence). Trimming removed 5 bases at V and 5 bases at J, with 11 bases between.

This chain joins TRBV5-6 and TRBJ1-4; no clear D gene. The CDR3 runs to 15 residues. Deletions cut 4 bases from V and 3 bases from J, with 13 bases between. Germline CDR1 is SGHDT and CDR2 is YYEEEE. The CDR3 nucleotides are TGTGCCAGCAGCCCGACGAGGGCGGCTAATGAAAAACTGTTTTTT. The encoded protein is CASSPTRAANEKLFF.

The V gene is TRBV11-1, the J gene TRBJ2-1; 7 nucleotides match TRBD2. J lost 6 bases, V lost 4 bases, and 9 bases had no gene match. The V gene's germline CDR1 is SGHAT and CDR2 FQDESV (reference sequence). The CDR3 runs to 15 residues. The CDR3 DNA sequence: TGTGCCAGCAGCTCCACGGCAGGCGGGGGCAATGAGCAGTTCTTC. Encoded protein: CASSSTAGGGNEQFF.

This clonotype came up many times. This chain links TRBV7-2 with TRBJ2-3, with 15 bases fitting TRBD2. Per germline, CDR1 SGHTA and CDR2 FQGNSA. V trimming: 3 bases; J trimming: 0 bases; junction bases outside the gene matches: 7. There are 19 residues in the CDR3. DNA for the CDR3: TGTGCCAGCAGCTTTACGGGACTAGCGGGGGGAGGAAGCACAGATACGCAGTATTTT. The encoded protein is CASSFTGLAGGGSTDTQYF.

CDR3 loop: CASSYSDGTSGSPYEQYF. The DNA for the CDR3 is TGTGCCAGCAGTTACTCGGATGGGACTAGCGGGAGTCCTTACGAGCAGTACTTC. The V call is TRBV6-5, the J call TRBJ2-7; 14 bases are a match to TRBD2. This CDR3 is 18 amino acids long. J lost 4 bases, V lost 0 bases, and 8 bases had no gene match. Germline lookup yields CDR1 MNHEY and CDR2 SVGAGI.

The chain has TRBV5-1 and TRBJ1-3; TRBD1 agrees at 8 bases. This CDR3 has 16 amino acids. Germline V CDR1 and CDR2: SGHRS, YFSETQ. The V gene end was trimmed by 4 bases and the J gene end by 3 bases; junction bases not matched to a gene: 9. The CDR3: CASSLNSGGGGNTIYF. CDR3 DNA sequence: TGCGCCAGCAGCCTAAATTCAGGGGGCGGTGGAAACACCATATATTTT.

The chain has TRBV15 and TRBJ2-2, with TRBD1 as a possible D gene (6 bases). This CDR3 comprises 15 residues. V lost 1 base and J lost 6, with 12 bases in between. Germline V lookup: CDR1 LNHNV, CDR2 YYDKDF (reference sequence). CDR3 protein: CATSRAGVGSGELFF. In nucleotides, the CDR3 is TGTGCCACCAGCAGAGCAGGGGTGGGCTCCGGGGAGCTGTTTTTT.

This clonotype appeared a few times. The DNA of the CDR3 is TGTGCCAGTAGTCCGGGGGGGTGGTCCTACGAGCAGTACTTC. It encodes CASSPGGWSYEQYF. The chain has TRBV19 and TRBJ2-7, with TRBD2 matching 8 bases. The CDR3 contains 14 residues. Germline CDR1 and CDR2: LNHDA and SQIVND (reference sequence). V was clipped by 5 bases and J by 1 base; unmatched bases: 4.

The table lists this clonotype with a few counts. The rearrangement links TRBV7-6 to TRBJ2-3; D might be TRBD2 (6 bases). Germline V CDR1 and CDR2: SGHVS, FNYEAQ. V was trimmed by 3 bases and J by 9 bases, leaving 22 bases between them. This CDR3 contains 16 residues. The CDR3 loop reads CASSFAPRLGGMTQYF. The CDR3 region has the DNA TGTGCCAGCAGCTTCGCCCCTCGACTAGGTGGTATGACGCAGTATTTT.